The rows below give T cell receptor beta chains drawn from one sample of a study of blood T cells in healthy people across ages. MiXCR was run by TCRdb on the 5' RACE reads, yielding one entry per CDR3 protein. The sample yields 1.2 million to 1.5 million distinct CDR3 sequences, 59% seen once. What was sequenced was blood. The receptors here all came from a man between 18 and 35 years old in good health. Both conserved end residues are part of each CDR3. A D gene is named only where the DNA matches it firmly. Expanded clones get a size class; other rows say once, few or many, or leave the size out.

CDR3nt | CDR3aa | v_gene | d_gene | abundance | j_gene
TGCGCCAGCAGCCAAGATGTTCCTCCTAGCGGGGCTCAAGAGACCCAGTACTTC | CASSQDVPPSGAQETQYF | TRBV4-1 | TRBD2 | few | TRBJ2-5
TGTGCCAGCAGCCAAGTCGGGGGGCAGGGGCGTGGAGGCTACACCTTC | CASSQVGGQGRGGYTF | TRBV4-2 | . | . | TRBJ1-2
TGTGCCACCAGCACCGGGACTAGCGTCTTGACAGATACGCAGTATTTT | CATSTGTSVLTDTQYF | TRBV15 | TRBD2 | . | TRBJ2-3
TGTGCCAGCAGCCTATCGGCCCTTCGGCACGATGGCTACACCTTC | CASSLSALRHDGYTF | TRBV7-9 | . | . | TRBJ1-2
TGTGCCAGCAGCGCCCCAACTCGGGGTTCGAATGGCTACACCTTC | CASSAPTRGSNGYTF | TRBV5-6 | . | . | TRBJ1-2
TGTGCCATCAGTGAGGTTGCAGGTTTATACGAGCAGTACTTC | CAISEVAGLYEQYF | TRBV10-3 | . | . | TRBJ2-7
TGTGCCAGCAGCTTATTTGCTAATGAAAAACTGTTTTTT | CASSLFANEKLFF | TRBV7-8 | . | . | TRBJ1-4
TGTGCCAGCAGTTACTCATCAGGGAGAATCACAGATACGCAGTATTTT | CASSYSSGRITDTQYF | TRBV6-5 | . | . | TRBJ2-3
TGCGCCAGCAGCTTGGGGGGGACAAATTACGAGCAGTACTTC | CASSLGGTNYEQYF | TRBV5-1 | . | few | TRBJ2-7
TGTGCCACCAGGGACAGGGAGGCTGGCTACACCTTC | CATRDREAGYTF | TRBV6-5 | TRBD1 | . | TRBJ1-2
TGCAGCGTTCTAGGGCACCGCTCGAACACCGGGGAGCTGTTTTTT | CSVLGHRSNTGELFF | TRBV29-1 | . | . | TRBJ2-2
TGCGCCAGCAGCCCTAGACAGGGGGTATTTAATGAAAAACTGTTTTTT | CASSPRQGVFNEKLFF | TRBV5-1 | TRBD1 | . | TRBJ1-4
TGTGCCAGCCACGGACGGAAAGGCATTCAGTACTTC | CASHGRKGIQYF | TRBV6-5 | . | . | TRBJ2-4
TGCGCCAGCAGCCATCTATCCATTACACAGGGCCCGAACACTGAAGCTTTCTTT | CASSHLSITQGPNTEAFF | TRBV4-1 | . | . | TRBJ1-1
TGTGCCAGCAGCTTAGTTACAGGGGGCTTCTACGAGCAGTACTTC | CASSLVTGGFYEQYF | TRBV7-9 | TRBD1 | few | TRBJ2-7
TGTGCCAGCAGCCAATCCACAGGAATCTACGAGCAGTACTTC | CASSQSTGIYEQYF | TRBV4-2 | . | . | TRBJ2-7
TGTGCCAGCAGTTTAAGCGCGACCCCCTCCTACAATGAGCAGTTCTTC | CASSLSATPSYNEQFF | TRBV27 | . | . | TRBJ2-1
TGCAGCCCCCTGTCCTATACCTACAATGAGCAGTTCTTC | CSPLSYTYNEQFF | TRBV20-1 | . | . | TRBJ2-1
TGTGCCAGCAGCTTAAGGACGGAAAGCGCCGGGGAGCTGTTTTTT | CASSLRTESAGELFF | TRBV7-2 | . | . | TRBJ2-2
TGCAGCGGAGGCGCAACTAACTATGGCTACACCTTC | CSGGATNYGYTF | TRBV29-1 | . | once | TRBJ1-2
TGCGCCAGCAGCTTGGTACTAGCGGAGGCCAATGAGCAGTTCTTC | CASSLVLAEANEQFF | TRBV5-1 | TRBD2 | . | TRBJ2-1
TGCGCCAGCAGCTTGGAATGGGGTTTGAACACTGAAGCTTTCTTT | CASSLEWGLNTEAFF | TRBV5-1 | . | . | TRBJ1-1
TGCAGTGCTAAACAGGGGTTTTCCACCGGGGAGCTGTTTTTT | CSAKQGFSTGELFF | TRBV20-1 | TRBD1 | once | TRBJ2-2